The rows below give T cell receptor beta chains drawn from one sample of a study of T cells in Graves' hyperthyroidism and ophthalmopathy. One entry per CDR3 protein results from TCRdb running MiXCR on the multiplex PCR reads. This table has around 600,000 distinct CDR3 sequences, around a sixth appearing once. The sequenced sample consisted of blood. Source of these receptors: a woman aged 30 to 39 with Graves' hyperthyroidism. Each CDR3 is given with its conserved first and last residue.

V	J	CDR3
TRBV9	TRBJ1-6	CASSVQGMGNSSPLHF
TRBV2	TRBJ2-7	CASSGPDGYEQYF
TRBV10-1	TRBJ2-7	CASSPTKGGPGLGEQYF
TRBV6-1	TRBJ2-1	CASSYQTVGSNEQFF
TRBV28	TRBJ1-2	CASSPLGTGGNYGYTF
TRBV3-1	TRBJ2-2	CASSRHPGELFF
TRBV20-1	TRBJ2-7	CSASRGADKKEQYF
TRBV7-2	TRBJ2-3	CASSPSGGALGTDTQYF
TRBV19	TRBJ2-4	CASSIAADRTKNIQYF
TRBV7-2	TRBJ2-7	CASSTRTSGKEQYF
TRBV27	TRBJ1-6	CASSDGQVGSYNSPLHF
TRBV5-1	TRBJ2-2	CASSFLPDNGELFF
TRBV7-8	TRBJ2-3	CASSLVSRSGTDTQYF
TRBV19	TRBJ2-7	CASSIQGGYEQYF
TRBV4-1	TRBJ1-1	CASSQNRDGNTEAFF
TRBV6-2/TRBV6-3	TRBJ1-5	CASTNRVGNQPQHF
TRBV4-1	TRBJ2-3	CASSQERENTQYF
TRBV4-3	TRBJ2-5	CASSRTPGEQETQYF
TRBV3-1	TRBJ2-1	CASSQDWLAGHNEQFF
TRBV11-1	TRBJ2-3	CASSSRHLTDTQYF
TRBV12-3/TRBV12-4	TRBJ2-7	CASSLKLAASYEQYF
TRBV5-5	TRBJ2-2	CASSRPLDLANTGELFF
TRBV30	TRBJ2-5	CAWSLAPEQETQYF
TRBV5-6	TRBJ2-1	CASSTTSGAKNEQFF
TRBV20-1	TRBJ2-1	CSAREFPSPRGNEQFF
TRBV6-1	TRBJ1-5	CASFAGHSNQPQHF